Each of the 9 T cell receptor beta chains below was sequenced from the same sample in a study of blood T cell repertoires in COVID-19. Using immunoSEQ multiplex PCR, the repertoire was profiled, and TCRdb retains in-frame clones only, with some absent. The table records about 400,000 clones, 86% of them present only once. The specimen sequenced was peripheral blood. These receptors all come from a woman aged 55 to 70 with COVID-19, enrolled during active disease.

Only a few counts were recorded for this clone. This sequence joins TRBV19 and TRBJ1-5; 9 bases align to TRBD1. CDR3 length: 19 residues. Germline CDR1 LNHDA, CDR2 SQIVND (reference sequence). The ends lost 3 bases at V and 0 bases at J; junction bases unmatched: 12. The CDR3, as DNA: TGTGCCAGTAGTATTTTGGCGGGACAGGGATTCTATAGCAATCAGCCCCAGCATTTT. Translating gives CASSILAGQGFYSNQPQHF. Full variable domain (remainder filled in from reference TRBV19 and TRBJ1-5): DGGITQSPKYLFRKEGQNVTLSCEQNLNHDAMYWYRQDPGQGLRLIYYSQIVNDFQKGDIAEGYSVSREKKESFPLTVTSAQKNPTAFYLCASSILAGQGFYSNQPQHFGDGTRLSIL.

The chain links TRBV18 to TRBJ1-5; D uncertain. The CDR3 sequence is 14 residues long. V shed 5 bases and J shed 0 bases, with 8 bases lying between them. Germline assignment: CDR1 KGHSH and CDR2 LQKENI. The CDR3 region is CASSRLDSNQPQHF. The DNA for the CDR3 is TGTGCCAGCTCAAGACTCGATAGCAATCAGCCCCAGCATTTT.

J is TRBJ2-1 and V is TRBV4-3, with 11 bases matching TRBD2. Germline V gives CDR1 LGHNA, CDR2 YSLEER. After removal of 2 bases from V and 8 bases from J, the junction contained 8 bases not matched to a gene. This CDR3 region has 16 residues. CDR3 region: CASSQIAGGEEDEQFF. In DNA form, the CDR3 reads TGCGCCAGCAGCCAAATAGCGGGGGGGGAGGAAGATGAGCAGTTCTTC.

This clone was seen once. The CDR3 DNA follows: TGTGCCAGCAGACCCCCCGGGACTGGCTACAATGAGCAGTTCTTC. Protein sequence: CASRPPGTGYNEQFF. The V and J genes are TRBV7-3 and TRBJ2-1; TRBD2 might be the D (6 bases). CDR1 is SGHTA, CDR2 FQGTGA, per germline. The CDR3 loop spans 15 amino acids. Between the trimmed V and J ends, which lost 6 bases and 3 bases, there was a span of 15 bases.

V and J are TRBV19 and TRBJ1-5; TRBD1 is a possible D gene (6 bases). Germline V CDR1 and CDR2: LNHDA, SQIVND (reference sequence). The CDR3 loop spans 21 amino acids. Trimming left V 3 bases short and J 0 bases short, with 27 bases between. CDR3: CASSMDPSGQLSGSSNQPQHF. In DNA form, the CDR3 reads TGTGCCAGTAGTATGGATCCCTCCGGACAGCTCTCAGGATCTAGCAATCAGCCCCAGCATTTT.

This chain joins TRBV3-1 (or the pseudogene TRBV3-2) and TRBJ2-3, with TRBD2 matching over 11 bases. J was trimmed by 4 bases and V by 1 base; bases with no gene match: 13. Germline V gene data show CDR1 as LGHDT and CDR2 as YNNKEL (reference sequence). This CDR3 is 19 amino acids long. The CDR3 coding sequence is TGTGCCAGCAGCCAAGGGTCGGGGTGGACTAGCGGGTTTCCAGATACGCAGTATTTT. This sequence encodes CASSQGSGWTSGFPDTQYF.

The rearrangement links TRBV5-1 to TRBJ2-7; 7 nucleotides agree with TRBD1. There are 13 residues in the CDR3. Germline V gene lookup returns CDR1 SGHRS and CDR2 YFSETQ. The CDR3 protein is CATGTEFSYEQYF. DNA of the CDR3: TGCGCGACCGGGACAGAATTTTCCTACGAGCAGTACTTC.

V and J are TRBV9 and TRBJ2-7; 8 bases line up with TRBD2. This CDR3 comprises 15 residues. From germline, CDR1 is SGDLS and CDR2 YYNGEE. V shed 3 bases and J 2 bases; nucleotides not matched to a gene: 7. The CDR3, as DNA: TGTGCCAGCAGCGAAGGGACTAGAGATCCCTACGAGCAGTACTTC. This translates into CASSEGTRDPYEQYF.

The genes are TRBV9 and TRBJ1-2; D may be TRBD1 (5 bases). CDR3 size: 16 residues. Deletions cut 4 bases from V and 4 bases from J, with 20 bases between. Germline CDR1 SGDLS, CDR2 YYNGEE. CDR3 DNA sequence: TGTGCCAGCAGCACAAACCGGCTCCAGGGTGCCTATGGCTACACCTTC. Its translation: CASSTNRLQGAYGYTF.